This T cell receptor beta chain emerged from a study of T cells in lung cancer brain metastases. Whole-study results and caveats: Paired primaries held more unique productive clones than brain metastases (median 4551 versus 1540).

The CDR3 length is 11 residues. The V and J ends lost 4 bases and 5 bases respectively, with 2 bases between them. Germline-derived CDR1 and CDR2 are SEHNR and FQNEAQ (reference sequence). Points on this clone: Antigen: not known.

Exclusion applied to any patient with a history of multiple malignancies. Sequencing used immunoSEQ multiplex PCR; TCRdb keeps in-frame clones, though not all of them. Seen here are some 3,200 clones, 87% observed once, and the top ten hold 10% to 11%. The chain has TRBV7-9 and TRBJ2-2; no firm D call. Sequenced sample: tumor tissue from the primary lung tumor. This sequence originates from a man aged 60-69 years with non-small cell lung cancer. The CDR3 loop is CASSSTGELFF. The CDR3 DNA follows: TGTGCCAGCAGCTCGACCGGGGAGCTGTTTTTT.